A single sample gave rise to the 2 T cell receptor beta chains below, sequenced in a study of patients and donors after allogeneic stem cell transplantation. A single record per CDR3 protein comes from TCRdb applying MiXCR to the RT-PCR reads. Of about 87,000 distinct CDR3 sequences listed, just under 5% are singletons. The sample comprised blood, either unsorted or a sorted T cell fraction (not recorded which). The receptors here all came from a human donor who was either an allogeneic HSCT recipient or a stem cell or donor lymphocyte infusion donor (not recorded which). It is not recorded whose cells these are; they may come from a transplant donor.

The genes are TRBV5-4 and TRBJ1-4, with D uncertain. The CDR3 length is 14 residues. The V end lost 1 base, the J end lost 4 bases, and 8 bases lay between the germline ends. CDR1 is SGHNT, CDR2 YYREEE, per germline (reference sequence). CDR3 sequence: CASSLSGHNEKLFF. The CDR3 DNA follows: TGTGCCAGCAGCTTGAGCGGGCATAATGAAAAACTGTTTTTT.

At least ten counts were recorded for this clonotype. The chain combines TRBV6-2 or TRBV6-3 with TRBJ2-2, with TRBD1 matching over 9 bases. Trimming took 7 bases from V and 6 from J; bases not matched to a gene: 15. Germline values: CDR1 MNHEY, CDR2 SVGEGT. The CDR3 sequence is 17 residues long. CDR3 residues: CASNNRMGQGNAGELFF. The CDR3 DNA sequence: TGTGCCAGCAATAACAGGATGGGACAGGGTAACGCCGGGGAGCTGTTTTTT.